A single sample gave rise to the 29 T cell receptor beta chains below, sequenced in a study of blood T cell repertoires in COVID-19. Measured with immunoSEQ multiplex PCR; TCRdb has only the in-frame clones, and not every one. The sample lists over 45,000 clones, about three quarters seen once, with roughly a fifth in the top ten. The source material was peripheral blood. The receptors were sampled from a human donor with active or convalescent COVID-19. The donor label of this sample is uncertain.

The chain combines TRBV4-2 with TRBJ1-5; D is perhaps TRBD1 (5 bases). This CDR3 spans 17 amino acids. Deletions cut 0 bases from V and 3 bases from J, with 15 bases between. CDR1 and CDR2 (germline): LGHNA, YNFKEQ. This CDR3 is CASSQEVQGANNQPQHF. The CDR3 DNA reads as TGTGCCAGCAGCCAAGAGGTCCAGGGTGCGAACAATCAGCCCCAGCATTTT.

V is TRBV28 and J is TRBJ2-1, with TRBD2 as a possible D gene (8 bases). The CDR3 spans 16 residues. With 6 bases removed from V and 5 bases from J, the gap between germline ends came to 20 bases. Germline CDR1 and CDR2: MDHEN and SYDVKM. CDR3 in DNA: TGTGCCAGCAGCCTCAAAGGGGGCGGGAGGAACAATGAGCAGTTCTTC. It codes for CASSLKGGGRNNEQFF.

The rearrangement links TRBV6-2 or TRBV6-3 to TRBJ2-1; 10 nucleotides match TRBD1. CDR1 MNHEY and CDR2 SVGEGT come from the germline V gene. Germline trimming cut 2 bases from V and 12 bases from J; bases unmatched to any gene: 13. This CDR3 is 16 amino acids long. CDR3 DNA: TGTGCCAGCAGTTACATTATCGGACAGGGGGTACAGCCGCAGTTCTTC. Translation gives CASSYIIGQGVQPQFF.

This chain links TRBV20-1 with TRBJ2-5; tentatively, D is TRBD1 (7 bases). From germline, CDR1 is DFQATT and CDR2 SNEGSKA (reference sequence). V was pared by 3 bases and J by 6 bases, with 14 bases between. The CDR3 has 13 residues. This CDR3 is CSASGGGAQTQYF. CDR3 in DNA: TGCAGTGCTAGTGGAGGGGGCGCACAGACCCAGTACTTC.

The V call is TRBV30, the J call TRBJ1-5, with D possibly being TRBD1 (5 bases). Germline lookup yields CDR1 GTSNPN and CDR2 SVGIG (reference sequence). V shed 3 bases and J shed 3 bases, with 12 bases lying between them. CDR3 length: 14 amino acids. This CDR3 is CAWRGQGNNQPQHF. CDR3 nucleotides: TGTGCCTGGAGGGGGCAGGGTAACAATCAGCCCCAGCATTTT.

The gene calls are TRBV10-3 and TRBJ1-1; 9 bases align to TRBD1. The CDR3 has 17 residues. From germline, CDR1 is ENHRY and CDR2 SYGVKD. V was pared by 7 bases and J by 1 base, with 13 bases of the junction left unmatched. CDR3 residues: CAITGGQGPTANTEAFF. The CDR3 nucleotides are TGTGCCATCACGGGGGGACAGGGCCCAACAGCGAACACTGAAGCTTTCTTT.

The V gene is TRBV19, the J gene TRBJ1-5; D is unresolved. The CDR3 loop spans 14 amino acids. V was pared by 3 bases and J by 5 bases, with 11 bases between. From germline, CDR1 is LNHDA and CDR2 SQIVND (reference sequence). The CDR3 DNA sequence: TGTGCCAGTAGTATTGAGCTCCGAGATCAGCCCCAGCATTTT. This gives the protein CASSIELRDQPQHF.

The chain employs TRBV24-1 and TRBJ2-1, with 9 positions matching TRBD1. Germline-derived CDR1 and CDR2 are KGHDR and SFDVKD. V dropped 7 bases and J dropped 7; count of bases not matched to a gene: 7. The CDR3 has 14 amino acids. CDR3 nucleotide sequence: TGTGCCACCAGGGGACAGGGTGGTAGGAATGAGCAGTTCTTC. It is translated as CATRGQGGRNEQFF.

This clone was picked up a small number of times. The chain links TRBV5-1 to TRBJ1-6, with 7 bases fitting TRBD1. There are 18 residues in the CDR3. With 5 bases clipped from V and 1 base from J, the junction kept 12 bases outside the gene matches. Germline values: CDR1 SGHRS, CDR2 YFSETQ. The CDR3 coding sequence is TGCGCCAGCAGAAGCGCGGAGGGGGCGTCTTCCTATAATTCACCCCTCCACTTT. Translated: CASRSAEGASSYNSPLHF.

CDR3: CASSYSGTKNEQFF. In DNA, the CDR3 is TGTGCCAGCAGTTACTCGGGGACTAAAAATGAGCAGTTCTTC. The chain uses TRBV6-2 or TRBV6-3 and TRBJ2-1; 7 nucleotides match TRBD2. The CDR3 has 14 residues. Looked up from germline, CDR1 is MNHEY and CDR2 is SVGEGT. The V segment lost 0 bases and the J segment 7 bases; nucleotides outside the gene matches: 3.

In the case of this clone: One junction end does not reproduce the germline sequence, and a read error may be involved. The rearrangement links TRBV6-2 or TRBV6-3 to TRBJ1-2, with D possibly matching TRBD1 (5 bases). The CDR3 is 12 residues long. The germline V gene has CDR1 MNHEY and CDR2 SVGEGT. CDR3 residues: CASSRQQAREEF. The CDR3 region has the DNA TGTGCCAGCAGTCGACAACAGGCCCGAGAGGAATTC.

The V call is TRBV27, the J call TRBJ2-1, with D possibly matching TRBD1 (6 bases). Germline lookup yields CDR1 MNHEY and CDR2 SMNVEV (reference sequence). The CDR3 consists of 15 residues. Deletions cut 2 bases from V and 0 bases from J, with 8 bases between. The CDR3 DNA is TGTGCCAGCAGTTTACAGGGGAACTCCTACAATGAGCAGTTCTTC. This translates into CASSLQGNSYNEQFF.

The V gene is TRBV10-3, the J gene TRBJ1-3; unclear D gene. The germline CDR1 and CDR2 sequences are ENHRY and SYGVKD. V was clipped by 6 bases and J by 0 bases, with 15 bases between them. The CDR3 contains 16 residues. The CDR3 region is CAIRGADGVSGNTIYF. DNA for the CDR3: TGTGCCATCAGAGGAGCCGACGGGGTCTCTGGAAACACCATATATTTT.

The count of this clone is one. The chain employs TRBV5-8 and TRBJ2-7; D is possibly TRBD2 (6 bases). In germline, CDR1 is SGHTS, CDR2 YDEGEE. The CDR3 runs to 13 residues. V lost 0 bases and J lost 4, with 8 bases in between. The CDR3 DNA reads TGTGCCAGCAGCTTGGCTAGCGAGTACGAGCAGTACTTC. Protein sequence: CASSLASEYEQYF.

This clone has just a few counts. J is TRBJ1-1 and V is TRBV24-1; D gene unclear. The germline V gene encodes CDR1 KGHDR and CDR2 SFDVKD. Trimming pared 7 bases from V and 2 bases from J, leaving 16 bases between. The length of the CDR3 is 15 residues. The CDR3 bases are TGTGCCACCAGGGCGGGGAGGGCGATTAACACTGAAGCTTTCTTT. Protein sequence: CATRAGRAINTEAFF.

This clone was detected a few times. The chain joins TRBV7-9 to TRBJ2-5; weak D call: TRBD2 (6 bases). The germline V gene has CDR1 SEHNR and CDR2 FQNEAQ (reference sequence). Trimming took 2 bases from V and 5 from J, leaving 9 bases between them. This CDR3 region has 13 residues. The CDR3 DNA sequence: TGTGCCAGCAGCTTAATGCGGGGTGAGACCCAGTACTTC. Translating it yields CASSLMRGETQYF.

The chain couples TRBV30 to TRBJ1-6; D might be TRBD1 (5 bases). V dropped 0 bases and J dropped 0 bases, with 15 bases sitting between them. The CDR3 is 18 amino acids. The germline V gene has CDR1 GTSNPN and CDR2 SVGIG (reference sequence). In DNA form, the CDR3 reads TGTGCCTGGAGTGTACGCGGAGGGACCAGCTCCTATAATTCACCCCTCCACTTT. The encoded protein is CAWSVRGGTSSYNSPLHF.

J is TRBJ2-7 and V is TRBV5-1; 8 bases align to TRBD1. J lost 6 bases, V lost 3 bases, and 11 bases had no gene match. The CDR3 covers 15 residues. Germline values: CDR1 SGHRS, CDR2 YFSETQ. CDR3 DNA sequence: TGCGCCAGCAGCTGGGGAGACAGGGGAGGCTTCGAGCAGTACTTC. This gives the protein CASSWGDRGGFEQYF.

V usage is TRBV19 and J usage is TRBJ1-2; D uncertain. The CDR3 length is 11 residues. CDR1 LNHDA and CDR2 SQIVND come from the germline V gene (reference sequence). V lost 6 bases to trimming and J lost 4 bases, with 6 bases between them. This CDR3 is CASRYSYGYTF. CDR3 bases: TGTGCCAGTAGGTACAGCTATGGCTACACCTTC. Using reference TRBV19 and TRBJ1-2 for the parts outside the CDR3, the full variable domain is DGGITQSPKYLFRKEGQNVTLSCEQNLNHDAMYWYRQDPGQGLRLIYYSQIVNDFQKGDIAEGYSVSREKKESFPLTVTSAQKNPTAFYLCASRYSYGYTFGSGTRLTVV.

This clone was observed a handful of times. The rearrangement joins TRBV9 to TRBJ2-7, with a weak D call TRBD2 (6 bases). V lost 3 bases and J 1 base, leaving 11 bases between the germline ends. The CDR3 runs to 14 residues. Germline values: CDR1 SGDLS, CDR2 YYNGEE. The CDR3 is CASSGQAGSYEQYF. In DNA, the CDR3 is TGTGCCAGCAGCGGTCAGGCGGGGTCCTACGAGCAGTACTTC.

The rearrangement uses TRBV19 and TRBJ2-7, with 10 nucleotides matching TRBD1. Trimming removed 3 bases from V and 6 bases from J; junction bases left unmatched: 2. CDR1 LNHDA and CDR2 SQIVND come from the germline V gene (reference sequence). CDR3 size: 13 residues. Here the CDR3 reads CASSMGQGREQYF. The CDR3 nucleotides read TGTGCCAGTAGTATGGGACAGGGGCGCGAGCAGTACTTC.

The chain joins TRBV12-3 or TRBV12-4 to TRBJ2-5; D unclear. This CDR3 has 13 residues. V lost 0 bases to trimming and J lost 4 bases, with 6 bases between them. CDR3 loop: CASSLALRETQYF. In DNA, the CDR3 is TGTGCCAGCAGTTTAGCGCTGAGAGAGACCCAGTACTTC.

The chain joins TRBV18 to TRBJ1-4; D possibly corresponds to TRBD1 (5 bases). The germline V gene encodes CDR1 KGHSH and CDR2 LQKENI. V lost 6 bases and J 3 bases, leaving 17 bases between the germline ends. The CDR3 length is 16 residues. The CDR3 is CASSSISGTANEKLFF. Written as DNA, the CDR3 is TGTGCCAGCTCCTCAATCTCCGGGACTGCTAATGAAAAACTGTTTTTT.

This chain joins TRBV15 and TRBJ1-4; possibly TRBD1 for D (6 bases). V lost 9 bases and J 4 bases, leaving 9 bases between the germline ends. From germline, CDR1 is LNHNV and CDR2 YYDKDF (reference sequence). CDR3 length: 12 residues. CDR3 coding DNA: TGTGCCACAGGGGGGGGTAATGAAAAACTGTTTTTT. Protein product: CATGGGNEKLFF.

On this clone itself: The sample contains more than one DNA sequence encoding this CDR3. V usage is TRBV28 and J usage is TRBJ2-1; 13 positions agree with TRBD2. This CDR3 comprises 13 residues. Per germline, CDR1 MDHEN and CDR2 SYDVKM. V shed 6 bases and J 7 bases; nucleotides not matched to a gene: 0. The CDR3 DNA sequence: TGTGCCAGCAGACTAGCGGGAGGGAATGAGCAGTTCTTC. Translation: CASRLAGGNEQFF.

This rearrangement joins TRBV7-8 to TRBJ2-7; 10 positions agree with TRBD1. J gave up 7 bases and V 6 bases, and 9 bases lay outside the gene matches. The CDR3 spans 14 residues. In germline, CDR1 is SGHVS, CDR2 FQNEAQ. The CDR3 sequence: CASRWDRGLGEQYF. DNA of the CDR3: TGTGCCAGCAGGTGGGACAGGGGCCTGGGTGAGCAGTACTTC.

The rearrangement joins TRBV24-1 to TRBJ2-3; D is undetermined. The CDR3 loop spans 14 amino acids. Trimming took 1 base from V and 5 from J, leaving 9 bases between them. CDR1 KGHDR and CDR2 SFDVKD come from the germline V gene. CDR3 loop: CATSDFWLQDTQYF. The DNA of the CDR3 is TGTGCCACCAGTGATTTCTGGCTCCAAGATACGCAGTATTTT.

In this sample, this clone turned up a few times. The chain employs TRBV2 and TRBJ2-1, with 9 bases aligning to TRBD1. Germline CDR1 reads SNHLY; CDR2 reads FYNNEI. With 7 bases clipped from V and 5 bases from J, the junction kept 9 bases outside the gene matches. CDR3 size: 15 residues. CDR3 in DNA: TGTGCCAGCAACCTGGGGGGACAGGGTAACAATGAGCAGTTCTTC. Amino acid sequence: CASNLGGQGNNEQFF.

In its sample, this clone was seen a few times. V usage is TRBV19 and J usage is TRBJ1-2, with 7 bases fitting TRBD1. V shed 5 bases and J 0 bases; nucleotides not matched to a gene: 15. Germline V lookup: CDR1 LNHDA, CDR2 SQIVND (reference sequence). CDR3 length equals 18 residues. Here the CDR3 reads CASSFSGGPFRANYGYTF. CDR3 nucleotide sequence: TGTGCCAGTAGTTTTTCAGGGGGTCCCTTTCGGGCTAACTATGGCTACACCTTC.